The rows below give T cell receptor beta chains drawn from one sample of a study of response to subunit inactivated influenza vaccine. TCRdb independently ran MiXCR on the RT-PCR reads; one entry per CDR3 protein. The table shows fewer than 600,000 distinct CDR3 sequences, with approximately 6.9% occurring only once. This sample comprised PBMCs from blood, obtained about 23 months after vaccination. The receptors come from a man aged 45 to 75 who received an inactivated influenza vaccine. CDR3s include the opening cysteine and the closing phenylalanine or tryptophan. The D gene is left open where the match is weak. A clone size is listed for some rows: how often the clone was seen (once, few, many), or a class if it is expanded.

abundance,len,j_gene,d_gene,v_gene,CDR3nt,CDR3aa
NA,15,TRBJ1-2,NA,TRBV5-5,TGTGCCAGCAGCCTAGACAGGTTATCGCGCTATGGCTACACCTTC,CASSLDRLSRYGYTF
NA,14,TRBJ2-1,NA,TRBV4-2,TGTGCCAGCAGCCAAGGGGCCGGAAACAATGAGCAGTTCTTC,CASSQGAGNNEQFF
NA,14,TRBJ2-3,NA,TRBV3-1,TGTGCCAGCAGCCAACCCAACCCGGGAGATACGCAGTATTTT,CASSQPNPGDTQYF
many,17,TRBJ1-3,TRBD1,TRBV20-1,TGCAGTGCTAGAGTGCCGGGGACAGAGTACTCTGGAAACACCATATATTTT,CSARVPGTEYSGNTIYF
few,16,TRBJ2-3,TRBD2,TRBV20-1,TGCTGTTGCTCCTCTAGCGGGAGAGGAAACACAGATACGCAGTATTTT,CCCSSSGRGNTDTQYF
NA,14,TRBJ2-5,TRBD1,TRBV5-5,TGTGCCAGCAGCAAAGGGACAGGGGGCGGGACCCAGTACTTC,CASSKGTGGGTQYF
many,13,TRBJ1-1,NA,TRBV25-1,TGTGCCAGCAGTTACCTGGGGCGCACTGAAGCTTTCTTT,CASSYLGRTEAFF
NA,15,TRBJ2-1,NA,TRBV7-6,TGTGCCAGCAGCTTAGACGCGGGGACCTACAATGAGCAGTTCTTC,CASSLDAGTYNEQFF
once,16,TRBJ2-3,TRBD2,TRBV4-2,TGTGCCAGCAGCCAAGATATGACTAGCGGAACAGATACGCAGTATTTT,CASSQDMTSGTDTQYF
few,15,TRBJ2-2,TRBD2,TRBV20-1,TGCAGTGCGCCTCTAGCGGGGGGGCCCACCGGGGAGCTGTTTTTT,CSAPLAGGPTGELFF
NA,14,TRBJ1-5,NA,TRBV20-1,TGCAGTGCTAGAGGTCGGACTGCTGGCCAGCCCCAGCATTTT,CSARGRTAGQPQHF
few,15,TRBJ2-5,NA,TRBV9,TGTGCCAGCAGCGGGGGACTGGGCTACCAAGAGACCCAGTACTTC,CASSGGLGYQETQYF
few,15,TRBJ2-7,TRBD1,TRBV12-3/TRBV12-4,TGTGCCAGCAGCCCACAGGGGGTAAGGGCCTACGAGCAGTACTTC,CASSPQGVRAYEQYF
many,14,TRBJ2-7,NA,TRBV5-1,TGCGCCAGCAGCTTGGTCCCCAGCTCCTACGAGCAGTACTTC,CASSLVPSSYEQYF
many,11,TRBJ1-6,TRBD1,TRBV6-2/TRBV6-3,TGTGCCAGCCAAACCGGGACAGCCCTCCACTTT,CASQTGTALHF